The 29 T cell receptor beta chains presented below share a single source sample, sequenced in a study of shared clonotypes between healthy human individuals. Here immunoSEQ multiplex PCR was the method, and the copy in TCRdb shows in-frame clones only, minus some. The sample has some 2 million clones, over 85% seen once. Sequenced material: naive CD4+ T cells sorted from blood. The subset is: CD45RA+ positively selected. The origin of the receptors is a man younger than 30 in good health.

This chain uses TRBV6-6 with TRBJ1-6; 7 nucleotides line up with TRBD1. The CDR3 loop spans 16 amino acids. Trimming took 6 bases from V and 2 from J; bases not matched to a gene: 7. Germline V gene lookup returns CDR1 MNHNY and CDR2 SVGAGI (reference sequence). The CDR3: CASRSDRVAYNSPLHF. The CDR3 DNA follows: TGTGCCAGCAGAAGCGACAGGGTGGCCTATAATTCACCCCTCCACTTT.

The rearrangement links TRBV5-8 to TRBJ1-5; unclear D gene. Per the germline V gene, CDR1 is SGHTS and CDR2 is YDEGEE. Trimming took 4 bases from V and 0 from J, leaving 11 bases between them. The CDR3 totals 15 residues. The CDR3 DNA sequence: TGTGCCAGCAGCAGGGCACCCTTTAGCAATCAGCCCCAGCATTTT. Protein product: CASSRAPFSNQPQHF.

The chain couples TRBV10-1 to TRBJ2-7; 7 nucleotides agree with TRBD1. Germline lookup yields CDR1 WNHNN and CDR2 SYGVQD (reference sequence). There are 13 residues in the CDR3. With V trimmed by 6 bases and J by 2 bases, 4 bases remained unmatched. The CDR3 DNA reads TGCGCCAGCAGCCGGGACAGCACCTACGAGCAGTACTTC. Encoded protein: CASSRDSTYEQYF.

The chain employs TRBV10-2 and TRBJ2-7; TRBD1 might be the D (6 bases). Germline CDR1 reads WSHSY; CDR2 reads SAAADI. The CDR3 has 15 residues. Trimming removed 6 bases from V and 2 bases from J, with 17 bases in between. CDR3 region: CASSRTGIGTYEQYF. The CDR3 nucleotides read TGCGCCAGCAGCCGCACAGGGATCGGCACCTACGAGCAGTACTTC.

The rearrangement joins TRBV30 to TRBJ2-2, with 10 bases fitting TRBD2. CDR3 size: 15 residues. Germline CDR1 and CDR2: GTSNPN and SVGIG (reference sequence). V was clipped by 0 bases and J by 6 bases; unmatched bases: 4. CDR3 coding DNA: TGTGCCTGGAGTGTTAGAGCGGGAGGGCCCGGGGAGCTGTTTTTT. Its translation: CAWSVRAGGPGELFF.

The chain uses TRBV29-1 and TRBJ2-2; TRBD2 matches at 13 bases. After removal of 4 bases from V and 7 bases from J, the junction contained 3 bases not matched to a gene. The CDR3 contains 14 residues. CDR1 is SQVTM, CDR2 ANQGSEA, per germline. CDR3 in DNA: TGCAGCGTTGGACTAGCGGGAGGAGGCGGGGAGCTGTTTTTT. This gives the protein CSVGLAGGGGELFF.

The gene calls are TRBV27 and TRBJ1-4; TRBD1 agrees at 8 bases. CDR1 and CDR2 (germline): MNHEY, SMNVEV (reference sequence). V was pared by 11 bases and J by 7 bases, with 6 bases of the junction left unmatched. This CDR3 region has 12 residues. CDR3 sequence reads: CAGGQGGEKLFF. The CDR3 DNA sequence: TGTGCCGGCGGACAGGGAGGTGAAAAACTGTTTTTT.

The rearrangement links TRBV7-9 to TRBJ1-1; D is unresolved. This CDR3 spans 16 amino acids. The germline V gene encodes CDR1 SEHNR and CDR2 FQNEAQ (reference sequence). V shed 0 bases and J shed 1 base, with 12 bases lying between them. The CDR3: CASSLATSSQNTEAFF. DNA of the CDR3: TGTGCCAGCAGCTTAGCCACGAGCTCACAGAACACTGAAGCTTTCTTT.

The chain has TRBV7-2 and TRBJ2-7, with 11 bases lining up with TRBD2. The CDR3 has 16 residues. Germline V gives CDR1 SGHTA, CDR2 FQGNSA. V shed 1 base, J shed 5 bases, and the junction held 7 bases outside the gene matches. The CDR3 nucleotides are TGTGCCAGCAGCTTAGTGGGTATACTAGCGGGAGACGAGCAGTACTTC. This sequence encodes CASSLVGILAGDEQYF.

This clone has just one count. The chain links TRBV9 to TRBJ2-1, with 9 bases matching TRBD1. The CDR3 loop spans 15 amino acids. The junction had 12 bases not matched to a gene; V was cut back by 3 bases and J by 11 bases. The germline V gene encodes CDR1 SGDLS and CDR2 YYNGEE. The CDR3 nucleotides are TGTGCCAGCAGCGCGACGGTTGGGGGACAGGGCAAGCAGTTCTTC. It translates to CASSATVGGQGKQFF.

CDR3 in DNA: TGTGCCAGTCACAGACAGGGGGAAGAAGCTGGCTACACCTTC. Residues: CASHRQGEEAGYTF. The chain carries TRBV6-5 and TRBJ1-2; 9 positions agree with TRBD1. Germline V gene sequence: CDR1 MNHEY, CDR2 SVGAGI. The CDR3 consists of 14 residues. With 9 bases clipped from V and 7 bases from J, the junction kept 12 bases outside the gene matches.

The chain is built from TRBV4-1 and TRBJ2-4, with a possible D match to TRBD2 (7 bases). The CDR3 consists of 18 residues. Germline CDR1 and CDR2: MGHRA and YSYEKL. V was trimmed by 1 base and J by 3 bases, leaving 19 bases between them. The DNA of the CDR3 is TGCGCCAGCAGCCAAGGGGAGGGGGGCTCTACGGGCAAAAACATTCAGTACTTC. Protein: CASSQGEGGSTGKNIQYF.

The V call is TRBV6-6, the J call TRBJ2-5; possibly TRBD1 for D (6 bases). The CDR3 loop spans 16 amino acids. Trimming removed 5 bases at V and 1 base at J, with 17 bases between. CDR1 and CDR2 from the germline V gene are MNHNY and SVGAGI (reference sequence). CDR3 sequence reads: CASSLIRGHFQETQYF. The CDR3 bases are TGTGCCAGCAGTCTCATACGGGGACACTTCCAAGAGACCCAGTACTTC.

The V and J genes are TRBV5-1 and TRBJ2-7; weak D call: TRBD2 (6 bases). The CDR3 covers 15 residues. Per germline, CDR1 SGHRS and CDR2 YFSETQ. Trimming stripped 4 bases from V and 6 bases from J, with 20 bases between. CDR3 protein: CASSPGRDSGLEQYF. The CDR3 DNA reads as TGCGCCAGCAGCCCGGGACGGGACTCAGGTCTCGAGCAGTACTTC.

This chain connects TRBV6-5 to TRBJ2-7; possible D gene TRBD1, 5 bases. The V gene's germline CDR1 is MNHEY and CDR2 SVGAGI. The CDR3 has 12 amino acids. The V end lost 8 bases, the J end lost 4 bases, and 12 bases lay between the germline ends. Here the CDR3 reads CASGKQVYEQYF. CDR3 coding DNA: TGTGCCAGCGGGAAACAGGTTTACGAGCAGTACTTC.

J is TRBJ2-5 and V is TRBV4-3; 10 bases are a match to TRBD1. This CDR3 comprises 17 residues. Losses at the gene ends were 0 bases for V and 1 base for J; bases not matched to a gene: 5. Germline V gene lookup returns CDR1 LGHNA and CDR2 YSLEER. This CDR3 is CASSQELDRGFQETQYF. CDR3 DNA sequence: TGCGCCAGCAGCCAAGAATTGGACAGGGGGTTCCAAGAGACCCAGTACTTC.

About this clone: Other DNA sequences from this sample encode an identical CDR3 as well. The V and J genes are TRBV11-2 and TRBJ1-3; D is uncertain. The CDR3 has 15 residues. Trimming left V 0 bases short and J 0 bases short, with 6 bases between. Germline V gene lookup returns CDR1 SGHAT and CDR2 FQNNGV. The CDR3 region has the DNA TGTGCCAGCAGCTTAGAAGGGCGCTCTGGAAACACCATATATTTT. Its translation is CASSLEGRSGNTIYF.

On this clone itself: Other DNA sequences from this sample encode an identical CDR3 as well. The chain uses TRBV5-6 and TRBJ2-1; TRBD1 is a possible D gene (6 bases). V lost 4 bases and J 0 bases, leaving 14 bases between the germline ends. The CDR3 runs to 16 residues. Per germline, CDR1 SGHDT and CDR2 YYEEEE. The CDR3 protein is CASSLAGASSYNEQFF. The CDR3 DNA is TGTGCCAGCAGCCTGGCAGGGGCTAGCTCCTACAATGAGCAGTTCTTC.

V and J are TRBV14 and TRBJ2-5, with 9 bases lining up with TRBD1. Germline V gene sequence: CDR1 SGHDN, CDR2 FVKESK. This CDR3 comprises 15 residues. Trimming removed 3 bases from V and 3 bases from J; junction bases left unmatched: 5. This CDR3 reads CASSHRDRVKETQYF. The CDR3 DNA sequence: TGTGCCAGCAGCCACCGGGACAGGGTTAAAGAGACCCAGTACTTC.

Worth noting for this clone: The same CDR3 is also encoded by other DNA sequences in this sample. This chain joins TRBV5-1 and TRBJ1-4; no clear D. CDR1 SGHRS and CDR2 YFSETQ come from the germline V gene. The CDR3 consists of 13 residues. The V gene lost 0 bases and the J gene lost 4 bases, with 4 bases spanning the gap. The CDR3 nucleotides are TGCGCCAGCAGCTTGGGACATAATGAAAAACTGTTTTTT. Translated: CASSLGHNEKLFF.

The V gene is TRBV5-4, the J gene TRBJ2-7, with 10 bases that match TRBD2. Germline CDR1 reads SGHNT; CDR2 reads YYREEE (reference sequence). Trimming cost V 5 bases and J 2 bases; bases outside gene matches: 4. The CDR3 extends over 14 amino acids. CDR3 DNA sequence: TGTGCCAGCAGGAGCGGGGGGGCACCCTACGAGCAGTACTTC. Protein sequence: CASRSGGAPYEQYF.

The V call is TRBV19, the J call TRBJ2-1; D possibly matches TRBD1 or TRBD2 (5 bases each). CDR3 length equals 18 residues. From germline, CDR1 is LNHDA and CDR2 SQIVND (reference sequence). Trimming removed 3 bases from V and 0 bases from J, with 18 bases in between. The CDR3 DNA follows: TGTGCCAGTAGTATGGGCCAGTCGAGGGGAACCTCCTACAATGAGCAGTTCTTC. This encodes CASSMGQSRGTSYNEQFF.

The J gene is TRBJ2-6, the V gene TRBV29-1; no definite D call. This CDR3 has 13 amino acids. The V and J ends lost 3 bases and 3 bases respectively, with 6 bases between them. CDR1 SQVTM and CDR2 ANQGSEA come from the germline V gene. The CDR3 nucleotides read TGCAGCGTTGATCAGGATGGGGCCAACGTCCTGACTTTC. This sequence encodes CSVDQDGANVLTF.

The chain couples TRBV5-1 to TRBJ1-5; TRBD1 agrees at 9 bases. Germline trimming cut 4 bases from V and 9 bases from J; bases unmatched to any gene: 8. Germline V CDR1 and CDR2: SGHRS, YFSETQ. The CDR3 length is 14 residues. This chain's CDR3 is CASSPRTGDGPQHF. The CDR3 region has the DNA TGCGCCAGCAGCCCGAGGACAGGGGACGGGCCCCAGCATTTT.

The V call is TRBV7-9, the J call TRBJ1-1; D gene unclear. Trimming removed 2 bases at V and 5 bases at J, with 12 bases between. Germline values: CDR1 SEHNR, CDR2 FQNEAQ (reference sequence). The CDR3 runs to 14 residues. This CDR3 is CASSLNAQWTEAFF. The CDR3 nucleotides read TGTGCCAGCAGCTTAAACGCCCAGTGGACTGAAGCTTTCTTT.

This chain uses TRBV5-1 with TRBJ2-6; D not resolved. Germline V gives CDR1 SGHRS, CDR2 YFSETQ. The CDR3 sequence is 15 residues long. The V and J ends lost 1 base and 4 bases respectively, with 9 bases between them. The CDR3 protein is CASSLLLSGANVLTF. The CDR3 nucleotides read TGCGCCAGCAGCTTGTTGCTGTCCGGGGCCAACGTCCTGACTTTC.

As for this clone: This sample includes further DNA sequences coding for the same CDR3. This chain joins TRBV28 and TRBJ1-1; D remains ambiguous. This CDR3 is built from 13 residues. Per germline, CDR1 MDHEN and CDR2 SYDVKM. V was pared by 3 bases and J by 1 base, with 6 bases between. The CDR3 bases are TGTGCCAGCAGTTTTAGAGGGAACACTGAAGCTTTCTTT. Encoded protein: CASSFRGNTEAFF.

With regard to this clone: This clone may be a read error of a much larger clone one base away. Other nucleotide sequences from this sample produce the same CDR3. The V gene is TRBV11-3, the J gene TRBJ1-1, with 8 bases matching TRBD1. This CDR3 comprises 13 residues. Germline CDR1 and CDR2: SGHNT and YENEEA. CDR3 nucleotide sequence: TGTGCCAGCAGCCGGACAGGGAACACTGAAGCCTTCTTT. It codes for CASSRTGNTEAFF.

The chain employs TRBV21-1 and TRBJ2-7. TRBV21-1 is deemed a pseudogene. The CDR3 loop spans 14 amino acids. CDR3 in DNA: TGTGCCAGCAGCAAACGTCGCAGAATAGGAGAGCAGTACTTC. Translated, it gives CASSKRRRIGEQYF.